This T cell receptor beta chain is drawn from a study of cytomegalovirus exposure and HLA in healthy donors. Across the study: Around 80 million unique TCR sequences came from HLA-typed donors in an early release. Study-level results: Three of the chains that were CMV-associated were confirmed in vitro to be specific for CMV antigens. Immune exposure information available was restricted to CMV serostatus.

V was clipped by 1 base and J by 3 bases; unmatched bases: 12. This CDR3 region has 18 residues. The germline CDR1 and CDR2 sequences are SGHVS and FNYEAQ. PCR involved 60 Vbeta and 13 Jbeta primers. The data were produced by immunoSEQ multiplex PCR, yet TCRdb's version contains in-frame clones alone and is incomplete. The sample yields 90,000 to 140,000 clones, around 75% seen once. About this clone itself: As yet, its antigen is unknown.

What was sequenced was PBMCs. This receptor was identified in a man between 25 and 39 years old in good health and CMV-seropositive. V is TRBV7-6 and J is TRBJ2-7, with 10 bases identical to TRBD1. The DNA for the CDR3 is TGTGCCAGCAGCTTAGTGGCAGGAGGCAGGGACAGGGGCTACGAGCAGTACTTC. Its translation: CASSLVAGGRDRGYEQYF. Full variable domain (outside the CDR3, taken from reference TRBV7-6 and TRBJ2-7): GAGVSQSPRYKVTKRGQDVALRCDPISGHVSLYWYRQALGQGPEFLTYFNYEAQQDKSGLPNDRFSAERPEGSISTLTIQRTEQRDSAMYRCASSLVAGGRDRGYEQYFGPGTRLTVT.